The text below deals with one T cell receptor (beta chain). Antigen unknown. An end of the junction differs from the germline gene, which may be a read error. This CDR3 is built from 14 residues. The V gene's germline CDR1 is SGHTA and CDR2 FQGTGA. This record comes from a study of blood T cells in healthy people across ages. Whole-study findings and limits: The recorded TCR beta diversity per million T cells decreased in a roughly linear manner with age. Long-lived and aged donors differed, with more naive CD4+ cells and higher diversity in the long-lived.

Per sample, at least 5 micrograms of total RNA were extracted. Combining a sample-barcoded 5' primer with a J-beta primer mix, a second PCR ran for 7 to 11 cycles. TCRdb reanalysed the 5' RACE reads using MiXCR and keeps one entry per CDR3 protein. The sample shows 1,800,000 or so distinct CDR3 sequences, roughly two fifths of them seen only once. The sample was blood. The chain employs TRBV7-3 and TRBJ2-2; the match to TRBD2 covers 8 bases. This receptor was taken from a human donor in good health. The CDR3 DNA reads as TGTGCCAGCAGCTTTAGCGGGAACACCGGGGGGCTGTTTTTT. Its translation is CASSFSGNTGGLFF.